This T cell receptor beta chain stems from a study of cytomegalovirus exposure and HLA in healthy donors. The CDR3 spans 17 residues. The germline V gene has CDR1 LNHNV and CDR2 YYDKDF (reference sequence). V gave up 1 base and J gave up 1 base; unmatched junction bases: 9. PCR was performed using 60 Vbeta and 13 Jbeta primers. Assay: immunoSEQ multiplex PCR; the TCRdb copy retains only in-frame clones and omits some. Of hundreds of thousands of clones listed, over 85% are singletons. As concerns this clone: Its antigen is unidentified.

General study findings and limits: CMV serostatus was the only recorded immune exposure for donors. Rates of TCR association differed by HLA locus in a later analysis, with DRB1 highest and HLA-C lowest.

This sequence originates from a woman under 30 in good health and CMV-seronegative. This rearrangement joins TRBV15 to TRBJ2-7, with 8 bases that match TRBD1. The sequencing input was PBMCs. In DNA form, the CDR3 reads TGTGCCACCAGCAGAGGGGGGGTCGGACAGGGTTCCTACGAGCAGTACTTC. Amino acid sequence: CATSRGGVGQGSYEQYF.